Sequencing of this T cell receptor (beta chain) was carried out in a study of cytomegalovirus exposure and HLA in healthy donors. Study results and caveats: The study flagged approximately 180 TCR beta chains as cytomegalovirus-associated. Later work found most CMV-associated TCR beta chains apparently HLA-restricted.

The CDR3 length is 17 residues. V gave up 0 bases and J gave up 1 base, with 16 bases separating them. Germline V gene lookup returns CDR1 SGHRS and CDR2 YFSETQ. The PCR made use of 60 Vbeta and 13 Jbeta primers. Using immunoSEQ multiplex PCR, the repertoire was profiled, and TCRdb retains in-frame clones only, with some absent. The data hold around 76,000 clones, with 78% observed a single time. Details on this clone: The antigen is undetermined.

The V gene is TRBV5-1, the J gene TRBJ1-2; D perhaps matches TRBD1 (6 bases). Sequences were obtained from PBMCs. The receptor was isolated from a man aged 35 to 55 in good health and CMV-seronegative. In DNA, the CDR3 is TGCGCCAGCAGCTTGGACCCGGTTCGACAGGATAACTATGGCTACACCTTC. Its protein is CASSLDPVRQDNYGYTF.